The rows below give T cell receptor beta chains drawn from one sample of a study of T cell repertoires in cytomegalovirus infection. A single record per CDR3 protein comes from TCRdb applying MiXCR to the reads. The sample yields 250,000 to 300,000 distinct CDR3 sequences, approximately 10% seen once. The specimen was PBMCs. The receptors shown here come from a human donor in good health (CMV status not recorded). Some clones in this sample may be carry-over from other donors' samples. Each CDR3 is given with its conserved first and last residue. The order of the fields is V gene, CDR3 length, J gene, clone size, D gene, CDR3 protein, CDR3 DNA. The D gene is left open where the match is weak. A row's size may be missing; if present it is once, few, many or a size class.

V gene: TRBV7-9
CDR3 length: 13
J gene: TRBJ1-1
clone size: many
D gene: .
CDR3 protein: CASSFGAATEAFF
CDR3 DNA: TGTGCCAGCAGCTTCGGGGCAGCCACTGAAGCTTTCTTT

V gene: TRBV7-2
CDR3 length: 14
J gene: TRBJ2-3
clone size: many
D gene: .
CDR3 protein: CASSSVGGADTQYF
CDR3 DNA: TGTGCCAGCAGCTCGGTGGGAGGCGCAGATACGCAGTATTTT

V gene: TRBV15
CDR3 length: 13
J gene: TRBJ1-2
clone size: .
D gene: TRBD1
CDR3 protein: CATSKTQGVGYTF
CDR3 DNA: TGTGCCACCAGCAAAACACAGGGGGTTGGCTACACCTTC

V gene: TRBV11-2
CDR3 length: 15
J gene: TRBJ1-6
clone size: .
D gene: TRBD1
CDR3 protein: CASSFERQGRSPLHF
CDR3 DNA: TGTGCCAGCAGCTTTGAGAGACAGGGGCGATCACCCCTCCACTTT

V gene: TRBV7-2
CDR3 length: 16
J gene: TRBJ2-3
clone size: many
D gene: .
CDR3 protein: CASSSSGTHNTDTQYF
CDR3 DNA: TGTGCCAGCAGCTCCTCAGGGACCCACAACACAGATACGCAGTATTTT

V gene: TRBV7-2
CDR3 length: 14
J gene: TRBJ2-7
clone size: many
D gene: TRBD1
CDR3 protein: CASSHGQGGYEQYF
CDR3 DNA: TGTGCCAGCAGCCACGGACAGGGTGGCTACGAGCAGTACTTC

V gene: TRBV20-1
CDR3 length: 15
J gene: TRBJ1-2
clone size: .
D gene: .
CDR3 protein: CSARDYTGAGRGYTF
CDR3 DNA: TGCAGTGCTAGAGATTATACAGGCGCAGGGCGCGGCTACACCTTC

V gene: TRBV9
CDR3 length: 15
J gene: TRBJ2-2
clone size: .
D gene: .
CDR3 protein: CASSVVPLITGELFF
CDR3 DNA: TGTGCCAGCAGCGTAGTCCCCCTCATCACCGGGGAGCTGTTTTTT

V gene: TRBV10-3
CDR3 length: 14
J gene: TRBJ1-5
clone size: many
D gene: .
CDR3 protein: CAIRDDVGNQPQHF
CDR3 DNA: TGTGCCATCAGGGACGACGTGGGCAATCAGCCCCAGCATTTT

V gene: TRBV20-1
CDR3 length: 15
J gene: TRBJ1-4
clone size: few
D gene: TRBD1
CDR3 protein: CSARDRGRDNEKLFF
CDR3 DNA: TGCAGTGCGAGGGACAGGGGGCGGGATAATGAAAAACTGTTTTTT

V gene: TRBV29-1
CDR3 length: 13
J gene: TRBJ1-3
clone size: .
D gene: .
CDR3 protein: CSVGQRSGNTIYF
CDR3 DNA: TGCAGCGTTGGACAGCGGTCTGGAAACACCATATATTTT

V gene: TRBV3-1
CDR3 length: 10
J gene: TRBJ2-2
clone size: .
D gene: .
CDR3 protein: CASGAGELFF
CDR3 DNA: TGTGCTTCGGGGGCCGGGGAGCTGTTTTTT

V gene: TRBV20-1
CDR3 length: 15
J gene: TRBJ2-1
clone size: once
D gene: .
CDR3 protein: CSAREKGQWGNEQFF
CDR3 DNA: TGCAGTGCTAGAGAGAAAGGGCAATGGGGCAATGAGCAGTTCTTC

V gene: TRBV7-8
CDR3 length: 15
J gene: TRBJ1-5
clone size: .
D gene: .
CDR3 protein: CASSPDSQYNQPQHF
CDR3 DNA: TGTGCCAGCAGCCCGGACAGCCAGTACAATCAGCCCCAGCATTTT

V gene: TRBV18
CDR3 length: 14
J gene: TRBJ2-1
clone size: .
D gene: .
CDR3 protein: CASTPSRGRDEQFF
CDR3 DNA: TGTGCCAGCACACCCTCTCGGGGCAGGGATGAGCAGTTCTTC

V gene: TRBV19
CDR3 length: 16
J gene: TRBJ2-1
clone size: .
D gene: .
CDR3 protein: CASRRAGTPKGNEQFF
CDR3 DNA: TGTGCCAGTAGGAGGGCCGGGACACCGAAGGGGAATGAGCAGTTCTTC

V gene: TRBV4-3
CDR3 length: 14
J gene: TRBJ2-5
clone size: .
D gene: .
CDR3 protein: CASSQGPHAGTQYF
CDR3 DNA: TGCGCCAGCAGCCAAGGACCACACGCAGGGACCCAGTACTTC

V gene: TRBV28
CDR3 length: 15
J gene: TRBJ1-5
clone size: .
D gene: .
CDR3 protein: CASSIYRDSNQPQHF
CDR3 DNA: TGTGCCAGCAGTATCTACAGGGATAGCAATCAGCCCCAGCATTTT

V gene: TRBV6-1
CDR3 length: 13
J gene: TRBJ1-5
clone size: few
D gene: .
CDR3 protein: CASNRGGDQPQHF
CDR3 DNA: TGTGCCAGCAACCGTGGGGGGGATCAGCCCCAGCATTTT

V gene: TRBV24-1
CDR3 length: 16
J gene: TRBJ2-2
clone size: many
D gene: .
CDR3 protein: CATSDSTGTTTGELFF
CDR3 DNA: TGTGCCACCAGTGATTCTACAGGGACGACCACCGGGGAGCTGTTTTTT

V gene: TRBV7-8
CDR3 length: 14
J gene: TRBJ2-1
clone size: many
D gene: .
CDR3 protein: CASSPRRTTAEQFF
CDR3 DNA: TGTGCCAGCAGCCCAAGACGGACTACTGCTGAGCAGTTCTTC

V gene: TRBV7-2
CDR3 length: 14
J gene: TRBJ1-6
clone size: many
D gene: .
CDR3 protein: CASSLIEGNSPLHF
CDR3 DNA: TGTGCCAGCAGCTTGATAGAGGGGAATTCACCCCTCCACTTT

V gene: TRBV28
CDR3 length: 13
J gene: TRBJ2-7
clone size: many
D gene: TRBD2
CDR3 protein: CASRTSGVYEQYF
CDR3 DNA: TGTGCCAGCCGGACTAGCGGGGTTTACGAGCAGTACTTC

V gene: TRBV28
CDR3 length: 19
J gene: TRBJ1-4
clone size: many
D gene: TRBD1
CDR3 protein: CASATGTGSLRATNEKLFF
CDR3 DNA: TGTGCCAGCGCCACCGGGACAGGAAGTCTACGGGCAACTAATGAAAAACTGTTTTTT

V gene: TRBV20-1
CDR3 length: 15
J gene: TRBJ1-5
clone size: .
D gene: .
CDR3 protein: CSAKPYQGFNQPQHF
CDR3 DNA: TGCAGTGCGAAACCCTACCAGGGGTTCAATCAGCCCCAGCATTTT

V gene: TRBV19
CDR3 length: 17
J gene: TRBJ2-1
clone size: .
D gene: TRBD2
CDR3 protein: CASSIFTSGSSYNEQFF
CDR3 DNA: TGTGCCAGTAGTATCTTCACTAGCGGGAGCTCCTACAATGAGCAGTTCTTC

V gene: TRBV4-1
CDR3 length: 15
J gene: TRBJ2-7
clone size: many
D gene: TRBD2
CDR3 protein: CASSQEPGGVYEQYF
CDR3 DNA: TGCGCCAGCAGCCAAGAACCGGGGGGGGTCTACGAGCAGTACTTC